The entry that follows covers one TCR beta chain sequence. Its antigen is unidentified. The data were obtained in a study of beta chain features in type 1 diabetes. Since all of the isolated RNA was reverse transcribed, expressed TCRB transcripts were what got sequenced. Clones were read by immunoSEQ multiplex PCR, and TCRdb kept only the in-frame ones, dropping some. The sample includes over 500,000 clones, around a sixth of them seen just once. V lost 0 bases and J 7 bases, leaving 13 bases between the germline ends. Germline values: CDR1 LNHNV, CDR2 YYDKDF (reference sequence). The CDR3 runs to 15 residues. CD4+ naive, central memory, regulatory and stem cell-like memory cells were sorted via CD45RO/CCR7/CD25/CD127/CD95/CD27. Study outcomes and limitations: It was among patients, rather than healthy donors, that naive, central memory and Treg TCRB repertoires appeared more similar. Whether TCRB rearrangement is influenced by HLA type went unresolved here.

The V gene is TRBV15, the J gene TRBJ2-1, with no clear D. The TCR was taken from a man between 18 and 29 years old in good health. Sequenced input: naive CD4+ T cells from blood. Here the CDR3 DNA reads TGTGCCACCAGCAGAGATCGGCTCGCCGGGAATGAGCAGTTCTTC. Its translation: CATSRDRLAGNEQFF.